A single sample is the source of the 7 T cell receptor beta chains below, sequenced in a study of T-cell reconstitution after alpha-beta-depleted transplantation in children. Preparation of the TCRbeta library involved a method that used unique molecular identifiers. TCRdb processed the PCR reads anew with MiXCR; each CDR3 protein has one entry. Of a few hundred thousand distinct CDR3 sequences detected, roughly 25% appear once; the ten largest clones hold approximately 9.9%. The material sequenced was PBMCs, mostly from graft donor cells, taken 180 days after TCRalphabeta/CD19-depleted stem cell transplant. These receptors all stem from a male patient younger than 18 who had a stem cell transplant for acute lymphoblastic leukemia, so the T cells may come from the graft donor.

This clonotype turned up a few times. The chain uses TRBV12-5 and TRBJ2-1; D is undetermined. CDR1 and CDR2 (germline): LGHNT, FRNRAP. V was pared by 1 base and J by 7 bases, with 8 bases between. CDR3 length: 13 amino acids. CDR3 region: CASGLGTWNEQFF. CDR3 nucleotides: TGTGCTAGTGGTTTGGGGACGTGGAATGAGCAGTTCTTC.

This clonotype was counted many times. V and J are TRBV7-9 and TRBJ2-3; D is unresolved. Trimming took off 4 bases at V and 0 bases at J, with 5 bases between the two ends. Per the germline V gene, CDR1 is SEHNR and CDR2 is FQNEAQ (reference sequence). The CDR3 is made up of 13 amino acids. The CDR3 spells CASSWGSTDTQYF. For the CDR3, the DNA is TGTGCCAGCAGCTGGGGTAGCACAGATACGCAGTATTTT.

The J gene is TRBJ1-2, the V gene TRBV28; possible D gene TRBD1, 6 bases. This CDR3 comprises 16 residues. Germline CDR1 MDHEN, CDR2 SYDVKM. V was pared by 10 bases and J by 0 bases, with 21 bases between. CDR3 sequence reads: CATDKLTGSANYGYTF. The DNA of the CDR3 is TGTGCCACCGATAAACTAACAGGGAGCGCTAACTATGGCTACACCTTC.

The sample holds a few counts of this clonotype. The rearrangement joins TRBV5-1 to TRBJ2-5, with 8 bases identical to TRBD2. The V segment lost 0 bases and the J segment 1 base; nucleotides outside the gene matches: 8. Germline V gives CDR1 SGHRS, CDR2 YFSETQ. CDR3 length equals 17 residues. The CDR3 spells CASSLVVGGLVQETQYF. The CDR3 DNA reads as TGCGCCAGCAGCTTGGTAGTCGGGGGACTAGTCCAAGAGACCCAGTACTTC.

Only a few counts were recorded for this clonotype. The J gene is TRBJ2-1, the V gene TRBV11-1; possible D gene TRBD2, 6 bases. CDR3 length: 18 amino acids. Trimming pared 2 bases from V and 0 bases from J, leaving 17 bases between. Germline V gene data show CDR1 as SGHAT and CDR2 as FQDESV (reference sequence). CDR3 region: CASSLRTKIPNSYNEQFF. The CDR3 nucleotides read TGTGCCAGCAGCTTACGGACTAAGATACCTAACTCCTACAATGAGCAGTTCTTC.

CDR3 sequence: CASTRWGEDTQYF. CDR3 in DNA: TGTGCCAGCACGAGGTGGGGTGAGGATACGCAGTATTTT. The rearrangement uses TRBV6-1 and TRBJ2-3, with D uncertain. This CDR3 is 13 amino acids long. Germline CDR1 is MNHNS and CDR2 is SASEGT. V lost 7 bases and J lost 6, with 14 bases in between.

The sample holds a few counts of this clonotype. The chain combines TRBV21-1 with TRBJ2-1; TRBD1, the table's D call, was not compared with the DNA. TRBV21-1 is recorded as a pseudogene. This CDR3 comprises 18 residues. For the CDR3, the DNA is TGTGCCAGCAGCAAAGAGCCCCGGGACAGGGGGCATTACAATGAGCAGTTCTTC. It specifies CASSKEPRDRGHYNEQFF.